These 4 T cell receptor beta chains share one sample of origin, sequenced in a study of graft-versus-host responses after intestinal transplantation. The assay was immunoSEQ multiplex PCR, and TCRdb's table has in-frame clones only and misses some. The data show 3,000 to 4,000 clones, with 85% seen just once and around 5% held by the top ten. Graft-derived tissue was subjected to processing to liberate intraepithelial and lamina propria lymphocytes. The source material was ileum tissue, sampled more than 650 days after intestinal transplant. Source of these receptors: a human patient who received an intestinal transplant, so some T cells may come from the graft donor.

The CDR3 coding sequence is TGTGCCAGCTCCCTAGAGGGGGGATCCTACGAGCAGTACTTC. Residues: CASSLEGGSYEQYF. V gene TRBV5-4 combines with J gene TRBJ2-7; D is possibly TRBD1 or TRBD2 (6 bases each). The length of the CDR3 is 14 residues. V lost 7 bases to trimming and J lost 1 base, with 15 bases between them. Germline loops: CDR1 SGHNT, CDR2 YYREEE (reference sequence).

This chain links TRBV15 with TRBJ1-2, with D possibly being TRBD1 (5 bases). CDR3 length equals 13 residues. Germline V gives CDR1 LNHNV, CDR2 YYDKDF (reference sequence). V was shortened by 4 bases and J by 4 bases, with 10 bases between the two germline ends. The CDR3 sequence is CATSTETAYGYTF. CDR3 nucleotide sequence: TGTGCCACCAGCACTGAGACAGCCTATGGCTACACCTTC.

This CDR3 is CASGGDIQYF. Written as DNA, the CDR3 is TGTGCCAGTGGTGGAGACATTCAGTACTTC. This chain links TRBV18 with TRBJ2-4; no clear D gene. Trimming cost V 9 bases and J 8 bases, with 8 bases left between them. Germline CDR1 KGHSH, CDR2 LQKENI. This CDR3 has 10 amino acids.

The chain employs TRBV5-1 and TRBJ2-7, with D tentatively TRBD2 (5 bases). Germline CDR1 reads SGHRS; CDR2 reads YFSETQ. The CDR3 contains 12 residues. V was shortened by 7 bases and J by 7 bases, with 15 bases between the two germline ends. This CDR3 reads CASGSGSREQYF. Here the CDR3 DNA reads TGCGCCAGCGGATCGGGGTCGCGGGAGCAGTACTTC.